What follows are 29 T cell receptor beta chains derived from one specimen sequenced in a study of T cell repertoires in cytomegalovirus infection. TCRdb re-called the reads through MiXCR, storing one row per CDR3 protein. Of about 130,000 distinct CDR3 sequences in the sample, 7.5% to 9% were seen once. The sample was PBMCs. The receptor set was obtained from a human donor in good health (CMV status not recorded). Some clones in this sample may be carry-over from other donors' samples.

CDR3 in amino acids: CASSDQVTEAFF. The CDR3 coding sequence is TGTGCCAGCAGTGATCAGGTCACTGAAGCTTTCTTT. V and J are TRBV2 and TRBJ1-1; D remains unclear. This CDR3 has 12 amino acids. V was pared by 3 bases and J by 4 bases, with 6 bases between. Looked up from germline, CDR1 is SNHLY and CDR2 is FYNNEI. The full variable domain, in which reference TRBV2 and TRBJ1-1 provide the parts outside the CDR3, is EPEVTQTPSHQVTQMGQEVILRCVPISNHLYFYWYRQILGQKVEFLVSFYNNEISEKSEIFDDQFSVERPDGSNFTLKIRSTKLEDSAMYFCASSDQVTEAFFGQGTRLTVV.

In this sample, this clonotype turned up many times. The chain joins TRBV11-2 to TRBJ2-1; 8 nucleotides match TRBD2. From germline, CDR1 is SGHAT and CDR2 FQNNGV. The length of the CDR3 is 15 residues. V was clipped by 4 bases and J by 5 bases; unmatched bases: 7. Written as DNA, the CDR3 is TGTGCCAGCAGCTACACCGGGACTAGGGACAATGAGCAGTTCTTC. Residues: CASSYTGTRDNEQFF.

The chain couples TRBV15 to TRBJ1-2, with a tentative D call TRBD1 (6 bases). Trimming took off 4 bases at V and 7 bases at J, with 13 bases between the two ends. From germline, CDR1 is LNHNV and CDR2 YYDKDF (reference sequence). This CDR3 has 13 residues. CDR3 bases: TGTGCCACCAGCATTTACAGGGAGACTGGCTACACCTTC. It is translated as CATSIYRETGYTF.

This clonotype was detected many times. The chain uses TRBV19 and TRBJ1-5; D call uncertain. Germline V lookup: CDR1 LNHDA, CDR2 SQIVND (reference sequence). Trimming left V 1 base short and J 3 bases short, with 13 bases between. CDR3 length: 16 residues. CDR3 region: CASSIGAGADNQPQHF. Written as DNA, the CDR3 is TGTGCCAGTAGTATAGGAGCAGGAGCAGACAATCAGCCCCAGCATTTT.

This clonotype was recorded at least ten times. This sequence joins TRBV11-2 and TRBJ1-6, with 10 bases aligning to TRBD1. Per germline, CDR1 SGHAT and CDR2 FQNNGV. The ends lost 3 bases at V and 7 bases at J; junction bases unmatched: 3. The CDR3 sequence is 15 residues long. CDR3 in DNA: TGTGCCAGCAGCTTCGCGGGACAGGGGAATTCACCCCTCCACTTT. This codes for CASSFAGQGNSPLHF.

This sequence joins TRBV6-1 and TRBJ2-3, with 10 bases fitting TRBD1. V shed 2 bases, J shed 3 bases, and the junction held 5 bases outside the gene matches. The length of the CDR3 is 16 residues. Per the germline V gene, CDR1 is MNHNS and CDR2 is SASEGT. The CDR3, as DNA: TGTGCCAGCAGTGAAAGGGGACAGGGGCTTACAGATACGCAGTATTTT. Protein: CASSERGQGLTDTQYF.

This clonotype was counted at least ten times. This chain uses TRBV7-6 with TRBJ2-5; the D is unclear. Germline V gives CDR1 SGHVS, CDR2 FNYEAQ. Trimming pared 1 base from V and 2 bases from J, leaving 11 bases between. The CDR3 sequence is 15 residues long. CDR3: CASSLGNLEQETQYF. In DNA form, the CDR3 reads TGTGCCAGCAGCTTAGGCAACCTGGAGCAAGAGACCCAGTACTTC.

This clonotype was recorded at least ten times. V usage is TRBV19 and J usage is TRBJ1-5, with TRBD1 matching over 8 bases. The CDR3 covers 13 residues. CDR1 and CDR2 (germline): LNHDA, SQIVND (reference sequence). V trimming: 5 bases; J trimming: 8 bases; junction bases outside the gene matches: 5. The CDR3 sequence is CASSPGGWEPQHF. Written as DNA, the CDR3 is TGTGCCAGTAGTCCAGGGGGCTGGGAGCCCCAGCATTTT.

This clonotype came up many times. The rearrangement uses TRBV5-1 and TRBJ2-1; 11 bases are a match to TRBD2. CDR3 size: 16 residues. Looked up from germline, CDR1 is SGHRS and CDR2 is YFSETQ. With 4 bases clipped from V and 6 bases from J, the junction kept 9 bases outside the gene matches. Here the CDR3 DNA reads TGCGCCAGCAGCCGGACCGGGACTAGCGGAATCAATGAGCAGTTCTTC. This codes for CASSRTGTSGINEQFF.

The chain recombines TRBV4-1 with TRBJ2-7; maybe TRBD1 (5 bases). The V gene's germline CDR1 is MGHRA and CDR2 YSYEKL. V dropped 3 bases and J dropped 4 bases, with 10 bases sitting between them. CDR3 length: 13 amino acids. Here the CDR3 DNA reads TGCGCCAGCAGCCACGACAGCAAGTACGAGCAGTACTTC. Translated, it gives CASSHDSKYEQYF.

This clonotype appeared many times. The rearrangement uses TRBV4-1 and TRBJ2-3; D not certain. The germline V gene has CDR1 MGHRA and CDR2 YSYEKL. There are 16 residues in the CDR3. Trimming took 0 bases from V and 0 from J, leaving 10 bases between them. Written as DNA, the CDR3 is TGCGCCAGCAGCCAAGATGCCTGGGTTAGCACAGATACGCAGTATTTT. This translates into CASSQDAWVSTDTQYF.

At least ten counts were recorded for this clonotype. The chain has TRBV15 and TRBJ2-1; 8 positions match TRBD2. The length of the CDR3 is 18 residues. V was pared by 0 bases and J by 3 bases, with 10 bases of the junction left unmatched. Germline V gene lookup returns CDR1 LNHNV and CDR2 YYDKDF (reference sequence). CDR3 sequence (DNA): TGTGCCACCAGCAGAGATACGGCTAGCGGGTCTATCTACAATGAGCAGTTCTTC. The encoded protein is CATSRDTASGSIYNEQFF.

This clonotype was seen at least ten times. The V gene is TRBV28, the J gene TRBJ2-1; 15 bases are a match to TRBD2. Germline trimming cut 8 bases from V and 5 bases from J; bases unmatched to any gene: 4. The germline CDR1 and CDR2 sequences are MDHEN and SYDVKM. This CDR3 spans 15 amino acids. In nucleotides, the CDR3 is TGTGCCAGCGAAGGACTAGCGGGGGGGAACAATGAGCAGTTCTTC. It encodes CASEGLAGGNNEQFF.

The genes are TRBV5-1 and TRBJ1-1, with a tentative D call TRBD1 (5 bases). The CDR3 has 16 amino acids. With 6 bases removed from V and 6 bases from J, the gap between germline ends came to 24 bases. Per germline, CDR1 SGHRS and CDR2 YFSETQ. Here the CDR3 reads CASTSSLGGGLAEAFF. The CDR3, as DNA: TGCGCCAGCACCAGTTCCTTGGGGGGAGGACTCGCTGAAGCTTTCTTT.

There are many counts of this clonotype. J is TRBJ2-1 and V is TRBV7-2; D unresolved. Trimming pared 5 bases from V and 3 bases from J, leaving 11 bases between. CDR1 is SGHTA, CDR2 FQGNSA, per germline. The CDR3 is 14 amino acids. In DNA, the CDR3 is TGTGCCAGCAGCCTACTTGCGAACTACAATGAGCAGTTCTTC. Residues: CASSLLANYNEQFF.

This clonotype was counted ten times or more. In DNA form, the CDR3 reads TGTGCTAGTGGCCCTTCTGCAACAGGTGAGAATGAGCAGTTCTTC. Its translation: CASGPSATGENEQFF. The chain uses TRBV12-5 and TRBJ2-1; weak D call: TRBD1 (5 bases). The CDR3 consists of 15 residues. CDR1 is LGHNT, CDR2 FRNRAP, per germline. Trimming stripped 6 bases from V and 7 bases from J, with 19 bases between.

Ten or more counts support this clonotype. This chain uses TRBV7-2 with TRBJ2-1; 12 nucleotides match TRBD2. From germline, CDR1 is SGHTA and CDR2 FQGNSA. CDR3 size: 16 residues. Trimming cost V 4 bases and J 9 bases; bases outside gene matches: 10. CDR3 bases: TGTGCCAGCAGCTACACGGCCCTAGCGGGGGGGGGTGAGCAGTTCTTC. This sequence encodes CASSYTALAGGGEQFF.

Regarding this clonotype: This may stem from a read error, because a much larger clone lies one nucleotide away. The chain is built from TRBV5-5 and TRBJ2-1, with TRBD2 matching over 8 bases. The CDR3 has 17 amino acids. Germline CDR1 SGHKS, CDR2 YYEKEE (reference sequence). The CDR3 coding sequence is TGTACCAGCAGCTTGGCCTGGAGCGGGGGTACTTGGAATGAGCAGTTCTTC. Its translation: CTSSLAWSGGTWNEQFF.

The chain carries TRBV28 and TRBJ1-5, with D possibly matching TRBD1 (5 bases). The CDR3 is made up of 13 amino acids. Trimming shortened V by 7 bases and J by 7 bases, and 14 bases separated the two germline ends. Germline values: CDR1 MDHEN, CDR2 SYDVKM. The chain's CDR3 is CASTPGFRQPQHF. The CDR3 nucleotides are TGTGCCAGCACCCCAGGGTTTAGGCAGCCCCAGCATTTT.

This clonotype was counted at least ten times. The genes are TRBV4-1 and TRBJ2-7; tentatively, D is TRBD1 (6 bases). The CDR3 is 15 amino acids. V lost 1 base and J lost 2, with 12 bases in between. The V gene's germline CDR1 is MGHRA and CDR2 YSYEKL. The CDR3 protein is CASSQVRGSAYEQYF. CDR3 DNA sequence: TGCGCCAGCAGCCAAGTCAGGGGTAGCGCCTACGAGCAGTACTTC.

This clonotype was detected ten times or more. This chain's CDR3 is CASSLVSYEQYF. CDR3 sequence (DNA): TGTGCCAGCAGCTTAGTCTCCTACGAGCAGTACTTC. The chain has TRBV7-2 and TRBJ2-7, with D unresolved. The CDR3 extends over 12 amino acids. Per germline, CDR1 SGHTA and CDR2 FQGNSA. V shed 1 base and J shed 0 bases, with 1 base lying between them.

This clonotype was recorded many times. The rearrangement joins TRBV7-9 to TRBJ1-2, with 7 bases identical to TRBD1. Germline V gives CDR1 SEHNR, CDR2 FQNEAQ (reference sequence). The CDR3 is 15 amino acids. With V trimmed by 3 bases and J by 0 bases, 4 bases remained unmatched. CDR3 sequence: CASSFTGATNYGYTF. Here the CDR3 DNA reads TGTGCCAGCAGCTTCACAGGGGCAACTAACTATGGCTACACCTTC.

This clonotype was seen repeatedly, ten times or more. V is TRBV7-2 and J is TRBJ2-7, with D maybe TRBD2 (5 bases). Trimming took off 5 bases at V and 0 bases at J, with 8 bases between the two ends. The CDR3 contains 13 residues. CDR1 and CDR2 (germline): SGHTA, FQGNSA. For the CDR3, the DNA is TGTGCCAGCAGCACCGGGGTCTCCTACGAGCAGTACTTC. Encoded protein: CASSTGVSYEQYF.

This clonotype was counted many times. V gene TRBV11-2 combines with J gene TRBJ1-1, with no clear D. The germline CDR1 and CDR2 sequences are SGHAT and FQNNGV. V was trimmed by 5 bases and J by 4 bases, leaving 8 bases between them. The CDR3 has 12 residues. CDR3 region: CASSLEATEAFF. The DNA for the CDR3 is TGTGCCAGCAGCCTGGAGGCCACTGAAGCTTTCTTT. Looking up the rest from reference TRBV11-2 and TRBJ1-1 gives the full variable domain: EAGVAQSPRYKIIEKRQSVAFWCNPISGHATLYWYQQILGQGPKLLIQFQNNGVVDDSQLPKDRFSAERLKGVDSTLKIQPAKLEDSAVYLCASSLEATEAFFGQGTRLTVV.

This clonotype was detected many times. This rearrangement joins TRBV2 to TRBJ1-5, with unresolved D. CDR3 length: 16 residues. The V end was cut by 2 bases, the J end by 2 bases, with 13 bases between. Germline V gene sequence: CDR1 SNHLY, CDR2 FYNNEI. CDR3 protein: CASSERRGQGNQPQHF. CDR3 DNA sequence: TGTGCCAGCAGTGAAAGGCGGGGTCAGGGCAATCAGCCCCAGCATTTT.

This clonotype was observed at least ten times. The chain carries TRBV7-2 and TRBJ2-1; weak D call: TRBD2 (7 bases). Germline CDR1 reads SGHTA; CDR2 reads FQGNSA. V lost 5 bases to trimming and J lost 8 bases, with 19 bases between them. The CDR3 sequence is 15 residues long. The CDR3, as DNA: TGTGCCAGCAGCCTCGGGCGGGGGCAGTGGGATGAGCAGTTCTTC. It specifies CASSLGRGQWDEQFF. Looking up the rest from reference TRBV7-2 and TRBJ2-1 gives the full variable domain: GAGVSQSPSNKVTEKGKDVELRCDPISGHTALYWYRQSLGQGLEFLIYFQGNSAPDKSGLPSDRFSAERTGGSVSTLTIQRTQQEDSAVYLCASSLGRGQWDEQFFGPGTRLTVL.

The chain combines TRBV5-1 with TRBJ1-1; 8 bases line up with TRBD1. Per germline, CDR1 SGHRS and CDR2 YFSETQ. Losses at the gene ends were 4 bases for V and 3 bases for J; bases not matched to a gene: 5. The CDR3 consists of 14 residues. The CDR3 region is CASSQGQGHTEAFF. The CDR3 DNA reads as TGCGCCAGCAGCCAAGGACAGGGTCACACTGAAGCTTTCTTT.

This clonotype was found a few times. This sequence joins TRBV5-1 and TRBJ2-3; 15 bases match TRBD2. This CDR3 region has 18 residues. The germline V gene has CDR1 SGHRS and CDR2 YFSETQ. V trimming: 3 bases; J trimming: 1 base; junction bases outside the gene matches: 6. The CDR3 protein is CASSSGLAGGTRTDTQYF. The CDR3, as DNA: TGCGCCAGCAGCTCCGGACTAGCGGGAGGGACTCGCACAGATACGCAGTATTTT.

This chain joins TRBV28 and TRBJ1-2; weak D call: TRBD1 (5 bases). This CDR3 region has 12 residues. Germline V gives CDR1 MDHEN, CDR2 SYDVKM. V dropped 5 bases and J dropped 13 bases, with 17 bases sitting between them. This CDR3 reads CASSPGSGKRTF. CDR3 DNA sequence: TGTGCCAGCAGTCCCGGATCAGGGAAGCGCACCTTC.